These T cell receptor beta chains were read from a single sample in a study of T cell repertoires in cytomegalovirus infection. TCRdb re-analysed the reads in MiXCR, keeping a single row per CDR3 protein. The sample lists approximately 500,000 distinct CDR3 sequences, 16% occurring once. Material: CD8+ T cells from PBMCs. The receptors come from a human donor in good health (CMV status not recorded). Some clones in this sample may be carry-over from other donors' samples. Both conserved end residues are part of each CDR3. The order of the fields is J gene, CDR3 length, clone size, V gene, D gene, CDR3 DNA, CDR3 protein. D genes are given only for firm matches. Only some rows state a clone size, as once, few, many or a class for expanded clones.

J gene: TRBJ2-3; CDR3 length: 12; clone size: many; V gene: TRBV7-2; D gene: .; CDR3 DNA: TGTGCCAGCAGCCCTTCCACAGATACGCAGTATTTT; CDR3 protein: CASSPSTDTQYF
J gene: TRBJ2-1; CDR3 length: 16; clone size: few; V gene: TRBV7-3; D gene: TRBD2; CDR3 DNA: TGTGCCAGCAGTTCCAGGGGACTAGGGGGAACCAATGAGCAGTTCTTC; CDR3 protein: CASSSRGLGGTNEQFF
J gene: TRBJ1-1; CDR3 length: 12; clone size: few; V gene: TRBV7-9; D gene: .; CDR3 DNA: TGTGCCAGCAGCTCACACAGGGAAGAAGCTTTCTTT; CDR3 protein: CASSSHREEAFF
J gene: TRBJ1-1; CDR3 length: 14; clone size: many; V gene: TRBV2; D gene: TRBD1; CDR3 DNA: TGTGCCAGCAGTGAAACCGGGACAGAATGGGGGAGCTTCTTT; CDR3 protein: CASSETGTEWGSFF
J gene: TRBJ2-2; CDR3 length: 16; clone size: many; V gene: TRBV7-8; D gene: TRBD2; CDR3 DNA: TGTGCCAGCACCCCACTGCTAGCGGGGAACACCGGGGAGCTGTTTTTT; CDR3 protein: CASTPLLAGNTGELFF
J gene: TRBJ2-5; CDR3 length: 13; clone size: few; V gene: TRBV25-1; D gene: .; CDR3 DNA: TGTGCCAGCAGTGATGTTAACCAAGAGACCCAGTACTTC; CDR3 protein: CASSDVNQETQYF
J gene: TRBJ1-1; CDR3 length: 12; clone size: .; V gene: TRBV20-1; D gene: TRBD1; CDR3 DNA: TGCAGTGCCAGGGGGCGCGGCACTGAAGCTTTCTTT; CDR3 protein: CSARGRGTEAFF
J gene: TRBJ2-1; CDR3 length: 15; clone size: .; V gene: TRBV3-1; D gene: .; CDR3 DNA: TGTGCCAGCAGCCAAGTATCCAGGGTAGTTGATGAGCAGTTCTTC; CDR3 protein: CASSQVSRVVDEQFF
J gene: TRBJ2-3; CDR3 length: 14; clone size: many; V gene: TRBV5-6; D gene: TRBD2; CDR3 DNA: TGTGCCAGCGGAGGGGTGCTAGCGGGAGATACGCAGTATTTT; CDR3 protein: CASGGVLAGDTQYF
J gene: TRBJ2-7; CDR3 length: 13; clone size: few; V gene: TRBV5-1; D gene: .; CDR3 DNA: TGCGCCAGCAGCTTGGAAAGCGTTTACGAGCAGTACTTC; CDR3 protein: CASSLESVYEQYF
J gene: TRBJ2-2; CDR3 length: 14; clone size: few; V gene: TRBV7-8; D gene: .; CDR3 DNA: TGTGCCAGCAGCTTAGATTGGGGGACCGGGGAGCTGTTTTTT; CDR3 protein: CASSLDWGTGELFF
J gene: TRBJ1-1; CDR3 length: 15; clone size: few; V gene: TRBV25-1; D gene: .; CDR3 DNA: TGTGCCAGCAGTGAATCCTGGGACCTCTTAAACCCGGCTTTCTTT; CDR3 protein: CASSESWDLLNPAFF
J gene: TRBJ1-1; CDR3 length: 15; clone size: many; V gene: TRBV2; D gene: .; CDR3 DNA: TGTGCCAGCAGTCCCCCGGGACGTCCGAACACTGAAGCTTTCTTT; CDR3 protein: CASSPPGRPNTEAFF
J gene: TRBJ1-2; CDR3 length: 16; clone size: .; V gene: TRBV4-1; D gene: TRBD1; CDR3 DNA: TGCGCCAGCAGCCAATTCCCAGGACAGGGAGGCTATGGCTACACCTTC; CDR3 protein: CASSQFPGQGGYGYTF
J gene: TRBJ1-5; CDR3 length: 16; clone size: many; V gene: TRBV7-8; D gene: TRBD1; CDR3 DNA: TGTGCCAGCAGCTTTGGTGGGACAGGGGTTCGGCAGCCCCAGCATTTT; CDR3 protein: CASSFGGTGVRQPQHF
J gene: TRBJ2-7; CDR3 length: 13; clone size: many; V gene: TRBV28; D gene: .; CDR3 DNA: TGTGCCAGCAAGGGGGTCCCTGATTACGAGCAGTACTTC; CDR3 protein: CASKGVPDYEQYF
J gene: TRBJ1-3; CDR3 length: 15; clone size: many; V gene: TRBV28; D gene: .; CDR3 DNA: TGTGCCAGCAGTAAAGGGACCGCATCTAGGTACACCATATATTTT; CDR3 protein: CASSKGTASRYTIYF
J gene: TRBJ1-1; CDR3 length: 12; clone size: many; V gene: TRBV7-9; D gene: .; CDR3 DNA: TGTGCCAGCAGCCCTGAGCCCACTGAAGCTTTCTTT; CDR3 protein: CASSPEPTEAFF
J gene: TRBJ2-1; CDR3 length: 15; clone size: few; V gene: TRBV4-1; D gene: TRBD1; CDR3 DNA: TGCGCCAGCAGCCTTCACATTCACAGGGGCGATGAGCAGTTCTTC; CDR3 protein: CASSLHIHRGDEQFF
J gene: TRBJ1-2; CDR3 length: 15; clone size: .; V gene: TRBV18; D gene: .; CDR3 DNA: TGTGCCAGCTCACCAAAGGACAGCACCAACTATGGCTACACCTTC; CDR3 protein: CASSPKDSTNYGYTF
J gene: TRBJ1-1; CDR3 length: 14; clone size: many; V gene: TRBV27; D gene: .; CDR3 DNA: TGTGCCAGCAGTACGAACTGGGGGCGGACTGAAGCTTTCTTT; CDR3 protein: CASSTNWGRTEAFF
J gene: TRBJ2-6; CDR3 length: 18; clone size: many; V gene: TRBV7-3; D gene: TRBD1; CDR3 DNA: TGTGCCAGCAGCCCGAAGACAGGGGGAAGCTCTGGGGCCAACGTCCTGACTTTC; CDR3 protein: CASSPKTGGSSGANVLTF
J gene: TRBJ1-1; CDR3 length: 15; clone size: few; V gene: TRBV9; D gene: .; CDR3 DNA: TGTGCCAGCAGCGTAGTGGAGGTGATGGGGACTGAAGCTTTCTTT; CDR3 protein: CASSVVEVMGTEAFF
J gene: TRBJ2-4; CDR3 length: 17; clone size: .; V gene: TRBV9; D gene: TRBD2; CDR3 DNA: TGTGCCAGCAGCCTCCGACTAGCGGGGGGGCCCGGAAACATTCAGTACTTC; CDR3 protein: CASSLRLAGGPGNIQYF
J gene: TRBJ2-7; CDR3 length: 15; clone size: many; V gene: TRBV12-3/TRBV12-4; D gene: TRBD2; CDR3 DNA: TGTGCCAGCAGTTGGAGCGGGAGTCCCACGAGCGAGCAGTACTTC; CDR3 protein: CASSWSGSPTSEQYF
J gene: TRBJ2-3; CDR3 length: 15; clone size: .; V gene: TRBV7-2; D gene: .; CDR3 DNA: TGTGCCAGCACCTTACAGTTGACTAGCACAGATACGCAGTATTTT; CDR3 protein: CASTLQLTSTDTQYF
J gene: TRBJ2-3; CDR3 length: 18; clone size: .; V gene: TRBV27; D gene: TRBD2; CDR3 DNA: TGTGCCAGCACCAAAACCGGGACTAGCGGACTTAGCACAGATACGCAGTATTTT; CDR3 protein: CASTKTGTSGLSTDTQYF
J gene: TRBJ1-2; CDR3 length: 14; clone size: .; V gene: TRBV11-2; D gene: .; CDR3 DNA: TGTGCCAGCAGCTCTTCTCCGGAGGGGGATGGCTACACCTTC; CDR3 protein: CASSSSPEGDGYTF
J gene: TRBJ2-7; CDR3 length: 14; clone size: .; V gene: TRBV27; D gene: .; CDR3 DNA: TGTGCCAGCCGCCTCCGGGGCAGCTCCTACGAGCAGTACTTC; CDR3 protein: CASRLRGSSYEQYF
J gene: TRBJ2-7; CDR3 length: 14; clone size: many; V gene: TRBV11-2; D gene: .; CDR3 DNA: TGTGCCAGCAGCTCCCTGGGGAGAAGCGACGAGCAGTACTTC; CDR3 protein: CASSSLGRSDEQYF
J gene: TRBJ2-7; CDR3 length: 15; clone size: many; V gene: TRBV6-1; D gene: TRBD1; CDR3 DNA: TGTGCCAGCAGTGAAGGAAGACAGGGAGCCTACGAGCAGTACTTC; CDR3 protein: CASSEGRQGAYEQYF
J gene: TRBJ2-2; CDR3 length: 15; clone size: many; V gene: TRBV7-6; D gene: .; CDR3 DNA: TGTGCCAGCAGCACCCGAGCGTCGAACACCGGGGAGCTGTTTTTT; CDR3 protein: CASSTRASNTGELFF
J gene: TRBJ2-3; CDR3 length: 16; clone size: many; V gene: TRBV2; D gene: .; CDR3 DNA: TGTGCCAGCAGTGAATTTCAGGAGGTTGTAACAGATACGCAGTATTTT; CDR3 protein: CASSEFQEVVTDTQYF
J gene: TRBJ2-2; CDR3 length: 17; clone size: .; V gene: TRBV9; D gene: TRBD1; CDR3 DNA: TGTGCCAGCAACAACCGAGGGGGCAGGGGTGACACCGGGGAGCTGTTTTTT; CDR3 protein: CASNNRGGRGDTGELFF
J gene: TRBJ1-3; CDR3 length: 16; clone size: few; V gene: TRBV6-6; D gene: .; CDR3 DNA: TGTGCCAGTAGTCCCGACAGAGAAGGGTCTGGAAACACCATATATTTT; CDR3 protein: CASSPDREGSGNTIYF
J gene: TRBJ1-1; CDR3 length: 21; clone size: many; V gene: TRBV7-5; D gene: .; CDR3 DNA: .; CDR3 protein: CISVPEALFHDTGTGDTEAFF
J gene: TRBJ2-6; CDR3 length: 16; clone size: many; V gene: TRBV7-3; D gene: TRBD1; CDR3 DNA: TGTGCCAGCAGCGGGGACAGGGTGGCTGGGGCCAACGTCCTGACTTTC; CDR3 protein: CASSGDRVAGANVLTF
J gene: TRBJ1-5; CDR3 length: 14; clone size: many; V gene: TRBV7-6; D gene: .; CDR3 DNA: TGTGCCAGCAGCCCCTGGGACAGCAATCAGCCCCAGCATTTT; CDR3 protein: CASSPWDSNQPQHF
J gene: TRBJ1-6; CDR3 length: 16; clone size: few; V gene: TRBV3-1; D gene: .; CDR3 DNA: TGTGCCAGCAGCCAAGATCAGGACGCCTATAATTCACCCCTCCACTTT; CDR3 protein: CASSQDQDAYNSPLHF
J gene: TRBJ1-2; CDR3 length: 13; clone size: .; V gene: TRBV14; D gene: .; CDR3 DNA: TGTGCCAGCAGCCAAGATAATGGGTATGGCTACACCTTC; CDR3 protein: CASSQDNGYGYTF
J gene: TRBJ2-2; CDR3 length: 15; clone size: .; V gene: TRBV10-3; D gene: TRBD1; CDR3 DNA: TGTGCCATCAGTGACAGGACAGGGGGCACCGGGGAGCTGTTTTTT; CDR3 protein: CAISDRTGGTGELFF
J gene: TRBJ2-5; CDR3 length: 11; clone size: many; V gene: TRBV11-2; D gene: .; CDR3 DNA: TGTGCCAGCAGCTTAGATCGGGTTCTGCACTTC; CDR3 protein: CASSLDRVLHF
J gene: TRBJ1-1; CDR3 length: 17; clone size: many; V gene: TRBV27; D gene: .; CDR3 DNA: TGTGCCAGCAGTTTAAAGGTCAACAGGGCGGCGGGATCTGAAGCTTTCTTT; CDR3 protein: CASSLKVNRAAGSEAFF
J gene: TRBJ2-5; CDR3 length: 16; clone size: many; V gene: TRBV7-2; D gene: .; CDR3 DNA: TGTGCCAGCAGCTCCGAGGGGGAGGGGGTACAAGAGACCCAGTACTTC; CDR3 protein: CASSSEGEGVQETQYF
J gene: TRBJ2-5; CDR3 length: 14; clone size: .; V gene: TRBV14; D gene: TRBD1; CDR3 DNA: TGTGCCAGCAGACCCACAGGGGTCCAAGAGACCCAGTACTTC; CDR3 protein: CASRPTGVQETQYF
J gene: TRBJ1-4; CDR3 length: 15; clone size: many; V gene: TRBV7-8; D gene: .; CDR3 DNA: TGTGCCAGCAGGGGGACCGGGCTAACTAATGAAAAACTGTTTTTT; CDR3 protein: CASRGTGLTNEKLFF